This TCR beta chain was identified in a study of post-analysis software for immune sequencing data. General study points: Four or five TRBV segments, TRBV5-6, TRBV5-1 and TRBV20-1 among them, were found more frequent in patients than controls.

With regard to this clonotype: The antigen is unknown.

CDR1 LGHNA and CDR2 YSLEER come from the germline V gene. With 0 bases removed from V and 5 bases from J, the gap between germline ends came to 7 bases. The CDR3 is 13 amino acids. Carried by the TCR beta cDNA libraries were unique molecular identifiers. TCRdb re-called the PCR reads with MiXCR, one entry per CDR3 protein. This table holds 600,000 to 700,000 distinct CDR3 sequences, 55% to 60% found once. The TCR originated in a girl aged 2-10 years with multiple sclerosis. The chain has TRBV4-3 and TRBJ2-5, with D unclear. Material for sequencing was blood. CDR3 amino acids: CASSQDLSETQYF. The CDR3, as DNA: TGCGCCAGCAGCCAAGATCTCAGCGAGACCCAGTACTTC.